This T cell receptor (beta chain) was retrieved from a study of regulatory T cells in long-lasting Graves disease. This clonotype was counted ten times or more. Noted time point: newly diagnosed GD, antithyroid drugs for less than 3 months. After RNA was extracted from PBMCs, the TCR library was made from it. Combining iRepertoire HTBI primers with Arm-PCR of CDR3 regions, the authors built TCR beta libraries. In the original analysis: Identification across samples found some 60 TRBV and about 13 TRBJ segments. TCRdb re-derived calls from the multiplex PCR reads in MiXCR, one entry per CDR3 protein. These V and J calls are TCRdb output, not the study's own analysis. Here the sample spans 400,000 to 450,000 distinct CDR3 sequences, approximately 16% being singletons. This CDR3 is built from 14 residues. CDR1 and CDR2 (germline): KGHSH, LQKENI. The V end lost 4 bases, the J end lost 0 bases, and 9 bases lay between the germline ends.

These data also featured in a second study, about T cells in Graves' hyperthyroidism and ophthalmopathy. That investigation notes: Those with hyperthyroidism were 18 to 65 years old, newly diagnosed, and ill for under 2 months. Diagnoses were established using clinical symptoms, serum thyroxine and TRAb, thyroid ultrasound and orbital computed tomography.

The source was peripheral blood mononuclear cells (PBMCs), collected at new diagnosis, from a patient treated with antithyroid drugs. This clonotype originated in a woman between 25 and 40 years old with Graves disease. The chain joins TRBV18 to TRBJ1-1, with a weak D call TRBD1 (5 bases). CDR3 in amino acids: CASSRDGMNTEAFF. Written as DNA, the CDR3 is TGTGCCAGCTCACGGGACGGAATGAACACTGAAGCTTTCTTT.